The rows below give T cell receptor beta chains drawn from one sample of a study of blood T cells in healthy people across ages. TCRdb re-analysed the 5' RACE reads in MiXCR, keeping a single row per CDR3 protein. The table shows approximately 780,000 distinct CDR3 sequences, with 25% to 30% occurring only once. These data were likewise used in another study, on T cells of mothers and their children.

The source material was blood. These receptors were obtained from a boy aged 10-17 years in good health. CDR3s include the opening cysteine and the closing phenylalanine or tryptophan. The D gene is left open where the match is weak. Size is omitted from some rows. Given values are once, few, many or a class for expanded clones.

cdr3_aa: CASSSGVAVSYEQYF
cdr3_nt: TGCGCCAGCAGTTCAGGGGTGGCGGTGTCCTACGAGCAGTACTTC
j_call: TRBJ2-7
v_call: TRBV5-1
clone_size: .
d_call: .

cdr3_aa: CASSSRPQGATAYEQYF
cdr3_nt: TGTGCCAGCAGCTCCAGACCACAGGGGGCTACCGCCTACGAGCAGTACTTC
j_call: TRBJ2-7
v_call: TRBV7-8
clone_size: few
d_call: TRBD1

cdr3_aa: CASRPIDQHFYGYTF
cdr3_nt: TGCGCCAGCAGGCCAATTGATCAGCACTTCTATGGCTACACCTTC
j_call: TRBJ1-2
v_call: TRBV4-1
clone_size: few
d_call: .

cdr3_aa: CSAGRGDTQYF
cdr3_nt: TGCAGTGCTGGGAGGGGAGATACGCAGTATTTT
j_call: TRBJ2-3
v_call: TRBV20-1
clone_size: few
d_call: TRBD2

cdr3_aa: CASSPTTGTIYF
cdr3_nt: TGTGCCAGCAGTCCCACGACAGGGACCATATATTTT
j_call: TRBJ1-3
v_call: TRBV12-3/TRBV12-4
clone_size: .
d_call: TRBD1

cdr3_aa: CASSSPGTSGETQYF
cdr3_nt: TGTGCCAGCAGCTCCCCCGGGACTAGCGGCGAGACCCAGTACTTC
j_call: TRBJ2-5
v_call: TRBV7-9
clone_size: few
d_call: TRBD2

cdr3_aa: CASGFPSGGAPFETQYF
cdr3_nt: TGTGCTAGTGGTTTCCCTAGCGGGGGGGCCCCTTTTGAGACCCAGTACTTC
j_call: TRBJ2-5
v_call: TRBV12-5
clone_size: .
d_call: TRBD2

cdr3_aa: CASSLADGANVLTF
cdr3_nt: TGTGCCAGCAGTTTAGCGGATGGGGCCAACGTCCTGACTTTC
j_call: TRBJ2-6
v_call: TRBV12-3/TRBV12-4
clone_size: few
d_call: .

cdr3_aa: CASSKDRVGPGSGANVLTF
cdr3_nt: TGTGCCAGCAGTAAGGACAGGGTAGGGCCTGGCTCTGGGGCCAACGTCCTGACTTTC
j_call: TRBJ2-6
v_call: TRBV27
clone_size: .
d_call: TRBD1

cdr3_aa: CASSHGTTYGYTF
cdr3_nt: TGTGCCAGCAGCCACGGGACGACCTATGGCTACACCTTC
j_call: TRBJ1-2
v_call: TRBV3-1
clone_size: .
d_call: .

cdr3_aa: CASSPDGESNWEKLFF
cdr3_nt: TGCGCCAGCAGCCCGGACGGCGAGAGTAATTGGGAAAAACTGTTTTTT
j_call: TRBJ1-4
v_call: TRBV5-1
clone_size: few
d_call: .

cdr3_aa: CAWSVLGYEQYF
cdr3_nt: TGTGCCTGGAGTGTATTAGGATACGAGCAGTACTTC
j_call: TRBJ2-7
v_call: TRBV30
clone_size: .
d_call: .

cdr3_aa: CSGRTGGQETQYF
cdr3_nt: TGCAGCGGGAGGACAGGGGGGCAAGAGACCCAGTACTTC
j_call: TRBJ2-5
v_call: TRBV20-1
clone_size: many
d_call: TRBD1

cdr3_aa: CASSRTAAYNEQFF
cdr3_nt: TGTGCCAGTAGTCGGACGGCCGCCTACAATGAGCAGTTCTTC
j_call: TRBJ2-1
v_call: TRBV19
clone_size: once
d_call: .

cdr3_aa: CASSLEARTYNEQFF
cdr3_nt: TGCGCCAGCAGCTTAGAAGCACGAACGTACAATGAGCAGTTCTTC
j_call: TRBJ2-1
v_call: TRBV5-1
clone_size: few
d_call: .

cdr3_aa: CASSPTPTDPYGYTF
cdr3_nt: TGTGCCAGCAGTCCAACCCCCACGGACCCCTATGGCTACACCTTC
j_call: TRBJ1-2
v_call: TRBV6-5
clone_size: .
d_call: .

cdr3_aa: CASSNTWGEGANVLTF
cdr3_nt: TGTGCCAGCAGCAACACCTGGGGGGAGGGGGCCAACGTCCTGACTTTC
j_call: TRBJ2-6
v_call: TRBV11-2
clone_size: few
d_call: .

cdr3_aa: CASSFRTSGSKNIQYF
cdr3_nt: TGTGCCAGCAGCTTTCGGACTAGCGGTTCGAAAAACATTCAGTACTTC
j_call: TRBJ2-4
v_call: TRBV7-9
clone_size: .
d_call: TRBD2

cdr3_aa: CASSVGQGGTTYNEQSF
cdr3_nt: TGTGCCAGCAGCGTAGGCCAAGGGGGGACTACCTACAATGAGCAGTCCTTC
j_call: TRBJ2-1
v_call: TRBV9
clone_size: once
d_call: .

cdr3_aa: CASSATSGGGNTQYF
cdr3_nt: TGCGCCAGCAGCGCGACTAGCGGTGGAGGGAATACGCAGTATTTT
j_call: TRBJ2-3
v_call: TRBV4-1
clone_size: .
d_call: TRBD2

cdr3_aa: CGSWTSGTISSDTQYF
cdr3_nt: TGCGGCTCCTGGACTAGCGGGACTATTTCGAGCGATACGCAGTATTTT
j_call: TRBJ2-3
v_call: TRBV29-1
clone_size: .
d_call: TRBD2

cdr3_aa: CASGEGQGNEKLFF
cdr3_nt: TGTGCCAGCGGGGAAGGACAGGGTAATGAAAAACTGTTTTTT
j_call: TRBJ1-4
v_call: TRBV12-3/TRBV12-4
clone_size: .
d_call: TRBD1

cdr3_aa: CATKGSLKNEQFF
cdr3_nt: TGTGCCACAAAAGGTAGCCTCAAGAATGAGCAGTTCTTC
j_call: TRBJ2-1
v_call: TRBV12-3/TRBV12-4
clone_size: .
d_call: .

cdr3_aa: CASSPSPGSSYEQYF
cdr3_nt: TGTGCCAGCAGCCCCTCACCGGGGAGCTCCTACGAGCAGTACTTC
j_call: TRBJ2-7
v_call: TRBV6-2/TRBV6-3
clone_size: .
d_call: .